The 27 T cell receptor beta chains reported below all come from one sample, sequenced in a study of T-cell reconstitution after alpha-beta-depleted transplantation in children. Using unique molecular identifiers, the investigators prepared the TCRbeta library. TCRdb ran MiXCR on the PCR reads and lists one entry per CDR3 protein. This table holds roughly 570,000 distinct CDR3 sequences, 27% found once. Sequenced here: PBMCs, sampled before TCRalphabeta/CD19-depleted stem cell transplant. The receptors were gathered from a boy under two years old with Wiskott-Aldrich syndrome, due to receive a stem cell transplant.

The chain has TRBV6-6 and TRBJ2-7, with D perhaps matching TRBD1 (6 bases). CDR1 is MNHNY, CDR2 SVGAGI, per germline (reference sequence). CDR3 size: 13 residues. V lost 5 bases, J lost 10 bases, and 18 bases lay in between. CDR3 sequence (DNA): TGTGCCAGCAGTCGAACCCCAGGGGTAGAACAGTACTTC. It translates to CASSRTPGVEQYF.

The rearrangement links TRBV3-1 to TRBJ2-1, with 14 bases lining up with TRBD2. Germline CDR1 is LGHDT and CDR2 is YNNKEL (reference sequence). The CDR3 is 18 residues long. V was clipped by 8 bases and J by 4 bases; unmatched bases: 13. CDR3 in amino acids: CASCLTSGRAGGYNEQFF. In DNA form, the CDR3 reads TGTGCCAGCTGTCTGACTAGCGGGAGGGCCGGGGGTTACAATGAGCAGTTCTTC.

This clonotype was detected only a few times. V and J are TRBV30 and TRBJ2-1; D is undetermined. V was pared by 5 bases and J by 8 bases, with 19 bases between. The germline gives CDR1 GTSNPN, CDR2 SVGIG (reference sequence). This CDR3 spans 14 amino acids. The CDR3 DNA is TGTGCCTGGGATAGTGCTCCCTCATTCGATGAGCAGTTCTTC. Protein: CAWDSAPSFDEQFF.

This clonotype was recorded many times. The chain couples TRBV30 to TRBJ2-2, with 11 positions matching TRBD2. The V segment lost 0 bases and the J segment 6 bases; nucleotides outside the gene matches: 3. The CDR3 runs 15 residues. Germline V lookup: CDR1 GTSNPN, CDR2 SVGIG (reference sequence). Here the CDR3 reads CAWSVLAGASGELFF. The CDR3 DNA is TGTGCCTGGAGTGTACTAGCGGGAGCGTCCGGGGAGCTGTTTTTT. Full variable domain (remainder filled in from reference TRBV30 and TRBJ2-2): SQTIHQWPATLVQPVGSPLSLECTVEGTSNPNLYWYRQAAGRGLQLLFYSVGIGQISSEVPQNLSASRPQDRQFILSSKKLLLSDSGFYLCAWSVLAGASGELFFGEGSRLTVL.

Only a few counts were recorded for this clonotype. V gene TRBV15 combines with J gene TRBJ1-5; D gene ambiguous. The CDR3 runs 15 residues. With 3 bases removed from V and 0 bases from J, the gap between germline ends came to 9 bases. The germline V gene has CDR1 LNHNV and CDR2 YYDKDF (reference sequence). Here the CDR3 DNA reads TGTGCCACCAGCAGCCGAACCCATAGCAATCAGCCCCAGCATTTT. Translating it yields CATSSRTHSNQPQHF.

The rearrangement joins TRBV5-1 to TRBJ2-1; perhaps TRBD2 as D (6 bases). The CDR3 length is 16 residues. CDR1 and CDR2 from the germline V gene are SGHRS and YFSETQ. Trimming stripped 3 bases from V and 0 bases from J, with 13 bases between. The DNA of the CDR3 is TGCGCCAGCAGCTCCTCAGCGGGCGGCTCCTACAATGAGCAGTTCTTC. Translation gives CASSSSAGGSYNEQFF.

The chain uses TRBV7-9 and TRBJ1-1, with D uncertain. The germline CDR1 and CDR2 sequences are SEHNR and FQNEAQ (reference sequence). V lost 5 bases and J 4 bases, leaving 17 bases between the germline ends. This CDR3 region has 15 residues. CDR3 residues: CASSRSDGSFTEAFF. The CDR3 DNA reads TGTGCCAGCAGCCGGAGCGACGGCAGTTTCACTGAAGCTTTCTTT.

This clonotype has a handful of counts. The chain has TRBV10-3 and TRBJ2-1, with TRBD2 matching over 8 bases. V shed 2 bases, J shed 2 bases, and the junction held 5 bases outside the gene matches. This CDR3 spans 16 amino acids. Germline values: CDR1 ENHRY, CDR2 SYGVKD. CDR3 loop: CAISEGHGGAYNEQFF. CDR3 in DNA: TGTGCCATCAGTGAGGGCCACGGGGGGGCCTACAATGAGCAGTTCTTC.

This clonotype was counted between two and nine times. This chain links TRBV4-2 with TRBJ1-4; D is unresolved. The CDR3 consists of 13 residues. V was cut by 4 bases and J by 8 bases, with 11 bases left in between. Germline V gene sequence: CDR1 LGHNA, CDR2 YNFKEQ. The CDR3 protein is CASSPYIAEKLFF. The CDR3, as DNA: TGTGCCAGCAGCCCATACATAGCCGAAAAACTGTTTTTT.

There are many counts of this clonotype. V gene TRBV5-1 combines with J gene TRBJ1-3, with 7 positions matching TRBD1. The CDR3 spans 14 residues. CDR1 and CDR2 (germline): SGHRS, YFSETQ. Trimming cost V 3 bases and J 1 base; bases outside gene matches: 1. The CDR3 DNA sequence: TGCGCCAGCAGCTCGACAGGGTCTGGAAACACCATATATTTT. This gives the protein CASSSTGSGNTIYF.

V gene TRBV5-1 combines with J gene TRBJ2-2; D unclear. Germline V gene data show CDR1 as SGHRS and CDR2 as YFSETQ. The V end was cut by 4 bases, the J end by 0 bases, with 16 bases between. The CDR3 has 17 residues. The CDR3 reads CASSLLPSAANTGELFF. CDR3 DNA: TGCGCCAGCAGCCTCCTCCCTTCGGCGGCGAACACCGGGGAGCTGTTTTTT.

In this sample, this clonotype turned up a few times. Relative to the germline gene, one junction end is altered; a read error may explain this. This sequence joins TRBV7-9 and TRBJ2-3, with D unclear. The CDR3 length is 16 residues. Per germline, CDR1 SEHNR and CDR2 FQNEAQ (reference sequence). This chain's CDR3 is CASSLFRSPGTDTQYF. CDR3 nucleotide sequence: TGTGCCAGCAGCTTATTTCGATCCCCTGGCACGGATACGCAGTATTTT.

This clonotype has ten or more counts. CDR3 loop: CASSPGGDTQYF. In nucleotides, the CDR3 is TGCGCCAGCAGCCCGGGAGGAGATACGCAGTATTTT. This chain joins TRBV5-1 and TRBJ2-3; 7 bases match TRBD2. This CDR3 comprises 12 residues. V trimming: 4 bases; J trimming: 5 bases; junction bases outside the gene matches: 1. Germline CDR1 SGHRS, CDR2 YFSETQ.

This clonotype was picked up a small number of times. The chain is built from TRBV15 and TRBJ2-1; D remains unclear. CDR3 length equals 16 residues. V dropped 0 bases and J dropped 8 bases, with 17 bases sitting between them. Germline CDR1 reads LNHNV; CDR2 reads YYDKDF (reference sequence). The CDR3 loop is CATSRDVGFDSDEQFF. The DNA of the CDR3 is TGTGCCACCAGCAGAGATGTGGGTTTCGACTCTGATGAGCAGTTCTTC.

This clonotype was recorded only once. The CDR3 loop reads CASTRDSRITGELFF. As DNA, the CDR3 is TGTGCCAGCACCCGGGACTCCCGCATTACCGGGGAGCTGTTTTTT. The J gene is TRBJ2-2, the V gene TRBV28; tentatively, D is TRBD2 (6 bases). Germline CDR1 reads MDHEN; CDR2 reads SYDVKM. Trimming pared 7 bases from V and 5 bases from J, leaving 17 bases between. The CDR3 totals 15 residues.

The chain recombines TRBV20-1 with TRBJ2-7; TRBD1 aligns across 10 bases. The CDR3 extends over 14 amino acids. With 2 bases clipped from V and 6 bases from J, the junction kept 7 bases outside the gene matches. Germline CDR1 is DFQATT and CDR2 is SNEGSKA (reference sequence). CDR3 DNA sequence: TGCAGTGCTAGATGGGGACAGGGGCCTGGCGAGCAGTACTTC. Translated: CSARWGQGPGEQYF.

This rearrangement joins TRBV29-1 to TRBJ1-3; D call uncertain. Germline V lookup: CDR1 SQVTM, CDR2 ANQGSEA. This CDR3 spans 13 amino acids. The V end lost 4 bases, the J end lost 2 bases, and 9 bases lay between the germline ends. The CDR3 coding sequence is TGCAGCGTTGCCTCGACTACTGGAAACACCATATATTTT. This sequence encodes CSVASTTGNTIYF. Looking up the rest from reference TRBV29-1 and TRBJ1-3 gives the full variable domain: SAVISQKPSRDICQRGTSLTIQCQVDSQVTMMFWYRQQPGQSLTLIATANQGSEATYESGFVIDKFPISRPNLTFSTLTVSNMSPEDSSIYLCSVASTTGNTIYFGEGSWLTVV.

The CDR3 sequence is CASSMSPGRSYGYTF. DNA of the CDR3: TGTGCCAGCTCGATGAGCCCCGGAAGAAGCTATGGCTACACCTTC. This chain uses TRBV18 with TRBJ1-2; no firm D call. Trimming stripped 6 bases from V and 4 bases from J, with 18 bases between. Per germline, CDR1 KGHSH and CDR2 LQKENI. This CDR3 is built from 15 residues. The variable domain in full, with the rest retrieved from reference TRBV18 and TRBJ1-2, is NAGVMQNPRHLVRRRGQEARLRCSPMKGHSHVYWYRQLPEEGLKFMVYLQKENIIDESGMPKERFSAEFPKEGPSILRIQQVVRGDSAAYFCASSMSPGRSYGYTFGSGTRLTVV.

The chain employs TRBV5-1 and TRBJ1-1, with D unclear. Germline CDR1 SGHRS, CDR2 YFSETQ. The CDR3 consists of 15 residues. Trimming removed 4 bases from V and 4 bases from J, with 17 bases in between. CDR3 nucleotides: TGCGCCAGCAGCCCAGTCAGCGGGGTTAGCACTGAAGCTTTCTTT. As protein: CASSPVSGVSTEAFF.

The J gene is TRBJ2-7, the V gene TRBV7-8, with D maybe TRBD1 (5 bases). V was pared by 3 bases and J by 5 bases, with 11 bases between. The CDR3 length is 13 residues. Germline CDR1 and CDR2: SGHVS and FQNEAQ. CDR3 protein: CASSLSRVHEQYF. In nucleotides, the CDR3 is TGTGCCAGCAGCTTGTCCAGGGTTCACGAGCAGTACTTC.

There are a few counts of this clonotype. The rearrangement uses TRBV20-1 and TRBJ1-2; D uncertain. V was pared by 1 base and J by 5 bases, with 5 bases between. The germline CDR1 and CDR2 sequences are DFQATT and SNEGSKA (reference sequence). The length of the CDR3 is 11 residues. The CDR3 sequence is CSARGDYGYTF. In nucleotides, the CDR3 is TGCAGTGCTAGAGGGGATTATGGCTACACCTTC.

This clonotype came up a few times. The CDR3 DNA reads as TGCGCCACAAGTCGGGGACCGACAGATACGCAGTATTTT. Its protein product is CATSRGPTDTQYF. The chain couples TRBV5-1 to TRBJ2-3, with D perhaps matching TRBD1 or TRBD2 (5 bases each). The germline V and J ends were trimmed by 9 bases and 3 bases, with 14 bases remaining between them. CDR3 length equals 13 residues. Germline V gives CDR1 SGHRS, CDR2 YFSETQ.

This chain connects TRBV12-3 or TRBV12-4 to TRBJ2-3, with D possibly being TRBD2 (6 bases). The CDR3 loop spans 12 amino acids. V dropped 6 bases and J dropped 10 bases, with 14 bases sitting between them. CDR3 DNA: TGTGCCAGCAGCTACGGACTATCGGCGCAGTATTTT. This codes for CASSYGLSAQYF.

For the CDR3, the DNA is TGTGCCAGCAGCTTAGATTTAATCGTTAACTATGGCTACACCTTC. Protein sequence: CASSLDLIVNYGYTF. This chain uses TRBV7-9 with TRBJ1-2, with D unclear. Per the germline V gene, CDR1 is SEHNR and CDR2 is FQNEAQ (reference sequence). The CDR3 runs 15 residues. V dropped 1 base and J dropped 1 base, with 10 bases sitting between them.

This clonotype was picked up a small number of times. The chain recombines TRBV7-9 with TRBJ2-7; D gene uncertain. This CDR3 has 14 residues. The germline CDR1 and CDR2 sequences are SEHNR and FQNEAQ (reference sequence). V shed 3 bases and J shed 0 bases, with 9 bases lying between them. DNA for the CDR3: TGTGCCAGCAGCTTCTCCGCGGTCTCCTACGAGCAGTACTTC. Its protein product is CASSFSAVSYEQYF.

This chain joins TRBV9 and TRBJ2-1; 9 bases line up with TRBD2. CDR3 length: 17 residues. V gave up 4 bases and J gave up 2 bases; unmatched junction bases: 10. The germline CDR1 and CDR2 sequences are SGDLS and YYNGEE. CDR3 sequence: CASSPLGIAGAYNEQFF. In DNA form, the CDR3 reads TGTGCCAGCAGCCCCCTGGGTATAGCGGGAGCCTACAATGAGCAGTTCTTC.

V gene TRBV28 combines with J gene TRBJ2-3; D is perhaps TRBD2 (5 bases). The germline V and J ends were trimmed by 7 bases and 2 bases, with 10 bases remaining between them. CDR1 is MDHEN, CDR2 SYDVKM, per germline. The CDR3 runs to 13 residues. Here the CDR3 reads CASTRVYTDTQYF. The CDR3 bases are TGTGCCAGCACGCGGGTATACACAGATACGCAGTATTTT.